Following are 10 T cell receptor beta chains from one sample sequenced in a study of T-cell reconstitution after alpha-beta-depleted transplantation in children. Unique molecular identifiers were incorporated when the TCRbeta library was constructed. TCRdb independently ran MiXCR on the PCR reads; one entry per CDR3 protein. This sample has 500,000 to 750,000 distinct CDR3 sequences, with roughly 13% found just once. Sequencing used PBMCs, mostly from graft donor cells, obtained 360 days after TCRalphabeta/CD19-depleted stem cell transplant. These receptors were obtained from a male patient between 5 and 17 years old who had a stem cell transplant for acute myeloid leukemia, so the T cells may come from the graft donor.

This clonotype occurred a few times. The V call is TRBV28, the J call TRBJ2-7; 10 bases map to TRBD2. Germline lookup yields CDR1 MDHEN and CDR2 SYDVKM. With V trimmed by 6 bases and J by 6 bases, 11 bases remained unmatched. CDR3 length: 15 amino acids. The CDR3 nucleotides are TGTGCCAGCAGCTCCCTAGCGGGAGTGATCGTCGAGCAGTACTTC. Its protein is CASSSLAGVIVEQYF. The complete variable domain, with remaining parts taken from reference TRBV28 and TRBJ2-7, reads DVKVTQSSRYLVKRTGEKVFLECVQDMDHENMFWYRQDPGLGLRLIYFSYDVKMKEKGDIPEGYSVSREKKERFSLILESASTNQTSMYLCASSSLAGVIVEQYFGPGTRLTVT.

This clonotype appeared many times. The chain carries TRBV20-1 and TRBJ2-5; D gene uncertain. The CDR3 totals 14 residues. Trimming pared 3 bases from V and 1 base from J, leaving 12 bases between. The germline gives CDR1 DFQATT, CDR2 SNEGSKA (reference sequence). CDR3 in amino acids: CSASEPKPQETQYF. The DNA for the CDR3 is TGCAGTGCTAGTGAGCCAAAACCCCAAGAGACCCAGTACTTC.

This clonotype appeared a few times. The chain combines TRBV9 with TRBJ2-1; D ambiguous. Trimming shortened V by 1 base and J by 2 bases, and 10 bases separated the two germline ends. The CDR3 has 15 amino acids. Germline assignment: CDR1 SGDLS and CDR2 YYNGEE. For the CDR3, the DNA is TGTGCCAGCAGCGTATTGGCTCGGACCTACAATGAGCAGTTCTTC. This encodes CASSVLARTYNEQFF. Variable domain in full (rest from reference TRBV9 and TRBJ2-1): DSGVTQTPKHLITATGQRVTLRCSPRSGDLSVYWYQQSLDQGLQFLIQYYNGEERAKGNILERFSAQQFPDLHSELNLSSLELGDSALYFCASSVLARTYNEQFFGPGTRLTVL.

The gene calls are TRBV20-1 and TRBJ2-5, with D uncertain. In germline, CDR1 is DFQATT, CDR2 SNEGSKA (reference sequence). CDR3 size: 14 residues. V shed 6 bases and J shed 0 bases, with 14 bases lying between them. The CDR3 region is CSARPDGYQETQYF. CDR3 DNA sequence: TGCAGTGCCCGGCCGGATGGGTACCAAGAGACCCAGTACTTC.

This clonotype was detected a few times. The J gene is TRBJ1-2, the V gene TRBV4-3; D gene ambiguous. The germline V and J ends were trimmed by 1 base and 4 bases, with 13 bases remaining between them. In germline, CDR1 is LGHNA, CDR2 YSLEER. This CDR3 is 15 amino acids long. CDR3 amino acids: CASSQGVTSPYGYTF. The CDR3 DNA is TGCGCCAGCAGCCAAGGGGTCACCAGCCCCTATGGCTACACCTTC.

This clonotype turned up a few times. The chain links TRBV3-1 to TRBJ1-1; 8 bases are shared with TRBD1. The junction had 5 bases not matched to a gene; V was cut back by 4 bases and J by 4 bases. Germline assignment: CDR1 LGHDT and CDR2 YNNKEL (reference sequence). The CDR3 spans 14 residues. CDR3 sequence reads: CASSLKTGATEAFF. The CDR3 DNA sequence: TGTGCCAGCAGCCTGAAGACAGGGGCCACTGAAGCTTTCTTT.

This clonotype was seen a handful of times. V gene TRBV4-2 combines with J gene TRBJ2-7; 12 nucleotides agree with TRBD2. Germline values: CDR1 LGHNA, CDR2 YNFKEQ. V dropped 0 bases and J dropped 3; count of bases not matched to a gene: 12. This CDR3 region has 19 residues. CDR3 protein: CASSQESVLTSGSGYEQYF. CDR3 sequence (DNA): TGTGCCAGCAGCCAAGAATCCGTTTTGACTAGCGGGAGCGGCTACGAGCAGTACTTC.

This clonotype has just a few counts. The gene calls are TRBV20-1 and TRBJ2-1; no clear D gene. The CDR3 runs to 11 residues. Germline CDR1 DFQATT, CDR2 SNEGSKA (reference sequence). V was clipped by 2 bases and J by 8 bases, with 7 bases between them. The CDR3 loop is CSARSKDEQFF. DNA for the CDR3: TGCAGTGCTAGAAGCAAGGATGAGCAGTTCTTC.

This clonotype was detected many times. The chain has TRBV29-1 and TRBJ2-1; no clear D gene. Trimming shortened V by 4 bases and J by 0 bases, and 16 bases separated the two germline ends. CDR3 length equals 16 residues. Germline V gene sequence: CDR1 SQVTM, CDR2 ANQGSEA. CDR3 protein: CSVVPSLVSSYNEQFF. For the CDR3, the DNA is TGCAGCGTTGTCCCTTCCCTCGTTAGCTCCTACAATGAGCAGTTCTTC.

The chain employs TRBV15 and TRBJ1-1; possible D gene TRBD1, 5 bases. The CDR3 loop spans 17 amino acids. Trimming left V 0 bases short and J 3 bases short, with 17 bases between. Germline V gene data show CDR1 as LNHNV and CDR2 as YYDKDF (reference sequence). The CDR3 protein is CATSRDIWGEPYTEAFF. CDR3 nucleotide sequence: TGTGCCACCAGCAGAGATATTTGGGGGGAGCCTTACACTGAAGCTTTCTTT.